This T cell receptor beta chain was documented in a study of T cell responses to AZD1222 COVID-19 vaccine. Study-wide points: Unmutated regions of variants are reportedly targeted by nearly half of spike-specific TCRs. Sampling that yielded the repertoires occurred only after the peak T cell response. Clonal diversity may have been underestimated in mostly white British donors. Among AZD1222 vaccinees, only five or six were seropositive at baseline.

Remarks on this clone: The antigen is not known.

Trimming took 0 bases from V and 8 from J, leaving 6 bases between them. The CDR3 runs 12 residues. Germline CDR1 SGDLS, CDR2 YYNGEE. The table came from immunoSEQ multiplex PCR; TCRdb's copy has only in-frame clones and leaves some out. The sample records tens of thousands of clones, around nine tenths being singletons. Sample: peripheral blood, taken 28 days after the second AZD1222 dose. The chain joins TRBV9 to TRBJ2-1; no definite D call. This TCR derives from an adult who received the AZD1222 COVID-19 vaccine. The DNA for the CDR3 is TGTGCCAGCAGCGTAGTCTGGGATGAGCAGTTCTTC. This codes for CASSVVWDEQFF.